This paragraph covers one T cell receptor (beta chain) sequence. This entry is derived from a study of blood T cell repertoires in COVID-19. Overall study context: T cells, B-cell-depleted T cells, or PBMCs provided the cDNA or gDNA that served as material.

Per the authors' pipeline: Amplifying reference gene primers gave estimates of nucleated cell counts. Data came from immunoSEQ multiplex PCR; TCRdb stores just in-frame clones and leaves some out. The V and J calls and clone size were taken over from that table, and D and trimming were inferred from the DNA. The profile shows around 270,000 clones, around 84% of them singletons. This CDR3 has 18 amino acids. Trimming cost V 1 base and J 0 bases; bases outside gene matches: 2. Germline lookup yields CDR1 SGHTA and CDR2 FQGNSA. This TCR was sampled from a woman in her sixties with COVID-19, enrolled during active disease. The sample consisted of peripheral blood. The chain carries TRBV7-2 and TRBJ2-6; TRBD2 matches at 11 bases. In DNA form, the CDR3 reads TGTGCCAGCAGCTTAGAGACTAGCGGGGACTCTGGGGCCAACGTCCTGACTTTC. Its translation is CASSLETSGDSGANVLTF.